This TCR beta chain was sequenced for a study of cytomegalovirus exposure and HLA in healthy donors. Study findings and constraints: Of the V segments, some could not be distinguished, including TRBV6-2 and TRBV6-3, and were excluded. Cytomegalovirus-associated status was assigned to around 160 TCR beta chains. TCR beta sequences reportedly predicted most subjects' HLA-A and HLA-B alleles accurately. An analysis was carried out later, and it reportedly showed fewer N-insertions in an Asian-associated ancestry cluster than the approximately 670-donor mean.

The CDR3 is 15 residues long. Germline V CDR1 and CDR2: GTSNPN, SVGIG (reference sequence). V was pared by 4 bases and J by 0 bases, with 5 bases of the junction left unmatched. Of note for this clone: Its antigen is currently unknown.

Vbeta (60) and Jbeta (13) primers were used in the PCR. TCRdb's copy holds only in-frame clones and misses some; the assay was immunoSEQ multiplex PCR. The sample yields a few hundred thousand clones, around 81% seen once. Sequenced input: PBMCs. This receptor was identified in an older woman in good health and CMV-seropositive. The chain recombines TRBV30 with TRBJ1-3; 8 bases line up with TRBD1. CDR3: CAWMRGQVSGNTIYF. CDR3 in DNA: TGTGCCTGGATGCGGGGACAGGTCTCTGGAAACACCATATATTTT.